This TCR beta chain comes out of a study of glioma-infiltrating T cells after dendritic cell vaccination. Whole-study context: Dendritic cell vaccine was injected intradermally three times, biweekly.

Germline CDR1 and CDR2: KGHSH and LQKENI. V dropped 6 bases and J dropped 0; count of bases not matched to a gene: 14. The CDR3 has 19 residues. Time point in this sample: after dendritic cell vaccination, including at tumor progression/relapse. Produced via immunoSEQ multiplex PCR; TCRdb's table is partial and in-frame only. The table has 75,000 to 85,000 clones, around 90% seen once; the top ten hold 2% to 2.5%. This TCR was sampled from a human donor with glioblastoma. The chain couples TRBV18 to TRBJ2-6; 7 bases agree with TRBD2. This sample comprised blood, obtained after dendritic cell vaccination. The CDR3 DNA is TGTGCCAGCTCGCACCTAGCGGTTAGCTTTTTCTCTGGGGCCAACGTCCTGACTTTC. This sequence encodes CASSHLAVSFFSGANVLTF.